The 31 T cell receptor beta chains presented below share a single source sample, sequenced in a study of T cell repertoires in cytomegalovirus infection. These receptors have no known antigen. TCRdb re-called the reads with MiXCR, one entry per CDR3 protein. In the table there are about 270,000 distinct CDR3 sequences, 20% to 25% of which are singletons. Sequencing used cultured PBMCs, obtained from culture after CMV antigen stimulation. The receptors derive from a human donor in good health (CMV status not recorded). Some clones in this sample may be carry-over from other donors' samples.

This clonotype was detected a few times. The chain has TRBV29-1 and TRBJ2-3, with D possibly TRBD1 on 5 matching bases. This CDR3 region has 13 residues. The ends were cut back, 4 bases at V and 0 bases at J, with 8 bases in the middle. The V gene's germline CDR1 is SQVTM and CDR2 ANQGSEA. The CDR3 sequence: CSVGQLSTDTQYF. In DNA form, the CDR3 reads TGCAGCGTTGGACAGTTAAGCACAGATACGCAGTATTTT.

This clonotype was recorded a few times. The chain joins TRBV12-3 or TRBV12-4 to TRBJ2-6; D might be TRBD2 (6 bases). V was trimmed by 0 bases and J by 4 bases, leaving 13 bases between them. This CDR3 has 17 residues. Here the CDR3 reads CASSLAPGVTGANVLTF. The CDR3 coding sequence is TGTGCCAGCAGTTTAGCTCCGGGAGTGACAGGGGCCAACGTCCTGACTTTC.

The CDR3 here is CASGLAEGLPRTDTQYF. DNA for the CDR3: TGTGCTAGTGGTTTAGCGGAGGGGTTGCCCCGCACAGATACGCAGTATTTT. The chain recombines TRBV12-5 with TRBJ2-3, with D perhaps matching TRBD2 (6 bases). This CDR3 has 17 residues. V lost 3 bases to trimming and J lost 1 base, with 17 bases between them. CDR1 and CDR2 (germline): LGHNT, FRNRAP.

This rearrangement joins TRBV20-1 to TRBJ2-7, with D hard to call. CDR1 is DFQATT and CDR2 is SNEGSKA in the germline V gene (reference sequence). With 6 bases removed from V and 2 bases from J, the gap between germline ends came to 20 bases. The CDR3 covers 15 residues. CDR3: CSATTLTGATYEQYF. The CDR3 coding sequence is TGCAGTGCCACGACCCTGACCGGAGCTACCTACGAGCAGTACTTC.

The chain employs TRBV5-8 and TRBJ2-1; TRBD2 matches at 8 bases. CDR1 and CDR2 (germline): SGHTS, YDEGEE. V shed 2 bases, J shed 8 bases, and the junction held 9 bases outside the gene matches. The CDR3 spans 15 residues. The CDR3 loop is CASSFASGSGYEQFF. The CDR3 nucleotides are TGTGCCAGCAGCTTCGCCAGCGGGAGTGGGTATGAGCAGTTCTTC.

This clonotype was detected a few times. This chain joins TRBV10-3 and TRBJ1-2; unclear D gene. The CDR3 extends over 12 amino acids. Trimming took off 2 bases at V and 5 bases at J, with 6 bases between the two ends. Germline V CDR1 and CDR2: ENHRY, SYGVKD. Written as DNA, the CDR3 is TGTGCCATCAGTGAGCCGCTTTATGGCTACACCTTC. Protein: CAISEPLYGYTF.

The CDR3 coding sequence is TGTGCCAGCAGCTTAAGGACTAGCGGGAGAGGGTACGAGCAGTACTTC. Encoded protein: CASSLRTSGRGYEQYF. The chain employs TRBV13 and TRBJ2-7; the match to TRBD2 covers 13 bases. The CDR3 has 16 residues. V trimming: 2 bases; J trimming: 4 bases; junction bases outside the gene matches: 5. Germline values: CDR1 PRHDT, CDR2 FYEKMQ (reference sequence).

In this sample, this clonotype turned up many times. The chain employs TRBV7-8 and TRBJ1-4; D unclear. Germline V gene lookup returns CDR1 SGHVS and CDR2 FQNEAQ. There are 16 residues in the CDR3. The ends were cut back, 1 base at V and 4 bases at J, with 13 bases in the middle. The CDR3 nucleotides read TGTGCCAGCAGCTTAGGGAGGTTGCCGTATAATGAAAAACTGTTTTTT. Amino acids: CASSLGRLPYNEKLFF.

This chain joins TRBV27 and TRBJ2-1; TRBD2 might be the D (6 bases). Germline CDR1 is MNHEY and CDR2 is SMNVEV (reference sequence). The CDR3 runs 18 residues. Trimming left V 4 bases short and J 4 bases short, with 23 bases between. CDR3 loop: CASSSVGLAKPIYNEQFF. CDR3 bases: TGTGCCAGCAGTTCGGTTGGGCTAGCGAAGCCTATTTACAATGAGCAGTTCTTC.

The DNA of the CDR3 is TGTGCCAGCTCTAACGTCCATAGCTCTGGGGCCAACGTCCTGACTTTC. The encoded protein is CASSNVHSSGANVLTF. This chain links TRBV6-1 with TRBJ2-6; D is undetermined. The V end lost 8 bases, the J end lost 0 bases, and 14 bases lay between the germline ends. The CDR3 consists of 16 residues. Germline CDR1 is MNHNS and CDR2 is SASEGT.

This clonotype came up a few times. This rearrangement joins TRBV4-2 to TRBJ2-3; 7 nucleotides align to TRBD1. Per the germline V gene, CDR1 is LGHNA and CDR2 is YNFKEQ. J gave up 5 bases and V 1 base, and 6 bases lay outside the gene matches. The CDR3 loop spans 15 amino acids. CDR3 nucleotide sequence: TGTGCCAGCAGCCAAGCGGGACAGCCCGAAGATACGCAGTATTTT. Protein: CASSQAGQPEDTQYF.

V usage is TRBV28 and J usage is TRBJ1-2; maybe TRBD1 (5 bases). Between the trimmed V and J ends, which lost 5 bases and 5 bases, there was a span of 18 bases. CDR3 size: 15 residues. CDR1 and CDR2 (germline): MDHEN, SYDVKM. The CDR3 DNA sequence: TGTGCCAGCAGTACCCAGAGGGGTTTTGGTTATGGCTACACCTTC. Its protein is CASSTQRGFGYGYTF.

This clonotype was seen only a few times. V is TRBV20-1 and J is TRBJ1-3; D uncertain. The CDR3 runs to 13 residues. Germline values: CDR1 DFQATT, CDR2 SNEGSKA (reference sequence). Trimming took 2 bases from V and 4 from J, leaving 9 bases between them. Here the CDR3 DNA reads TGCAGTGCTAGATCACAGCTAGGAAACACCATATATTTT. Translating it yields CSARSQLGNTIYF.

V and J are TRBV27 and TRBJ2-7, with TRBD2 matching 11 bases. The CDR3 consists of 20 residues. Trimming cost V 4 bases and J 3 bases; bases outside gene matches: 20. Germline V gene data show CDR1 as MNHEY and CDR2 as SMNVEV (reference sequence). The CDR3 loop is CASSSDFSGRAGLSLYEQYF. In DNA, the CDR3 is TGTGCCAGCAGTTCGGATTTTAGCGGGAGGGCCGGCCTAAGCCTCTACGAGCAGTACTTC.

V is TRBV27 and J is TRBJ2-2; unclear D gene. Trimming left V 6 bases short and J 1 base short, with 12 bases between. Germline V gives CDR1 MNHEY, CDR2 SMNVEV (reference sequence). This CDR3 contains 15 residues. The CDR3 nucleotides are TGTGCCAGCAGCTGGGTAGGGCTGAACACCGGGGAGCTGTTTTTT. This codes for CASSWVGLNTGELFF.

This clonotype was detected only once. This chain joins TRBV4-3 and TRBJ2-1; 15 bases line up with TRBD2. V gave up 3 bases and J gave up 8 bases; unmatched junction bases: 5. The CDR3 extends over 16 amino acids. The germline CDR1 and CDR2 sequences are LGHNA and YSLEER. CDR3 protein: CASSHGLAGGIHEQFF. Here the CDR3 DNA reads TGCGCCAGCAGCCACGGACTAGCGGGAGGGATCCATGAGCAGTTCTTC.

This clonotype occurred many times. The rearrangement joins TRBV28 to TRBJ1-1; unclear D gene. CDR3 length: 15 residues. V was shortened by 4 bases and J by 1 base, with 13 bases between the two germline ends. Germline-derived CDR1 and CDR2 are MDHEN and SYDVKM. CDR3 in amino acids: CASSSPRGRNTEAFF. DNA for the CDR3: TGTGCCAGCAGTTCCCCAAGAGGGAGGAACACTGAAGCTTTCTTT.

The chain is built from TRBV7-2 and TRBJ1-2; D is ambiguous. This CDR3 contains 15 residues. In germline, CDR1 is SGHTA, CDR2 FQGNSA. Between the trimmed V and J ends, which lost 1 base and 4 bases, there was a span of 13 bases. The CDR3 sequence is CASSLVHRSSYGYTF. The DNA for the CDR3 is TGTGCCAGCAGCTTAGTGCACAGATCGAGCTATGGCTACACCTTC.

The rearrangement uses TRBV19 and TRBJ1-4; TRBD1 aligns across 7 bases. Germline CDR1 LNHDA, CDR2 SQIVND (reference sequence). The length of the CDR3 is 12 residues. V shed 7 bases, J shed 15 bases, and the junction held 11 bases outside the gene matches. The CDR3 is CASTSFGDSVFF. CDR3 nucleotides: TGTGCCAGTACCTCATTCGGGGACAGTGTGTTTTTT.

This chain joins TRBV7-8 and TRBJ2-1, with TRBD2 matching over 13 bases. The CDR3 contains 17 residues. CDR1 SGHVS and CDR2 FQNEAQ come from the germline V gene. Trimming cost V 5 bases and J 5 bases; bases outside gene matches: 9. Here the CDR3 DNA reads TGTGCCAGCAGCCTGCGGCTCGGACTAGCGGGGGACAATGAGCAGTTCTTC. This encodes CASSLRLGLAGDNEQFF. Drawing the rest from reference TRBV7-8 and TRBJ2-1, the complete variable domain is GAGVSQSPRYKVAKRGQDVALRCDPISGHVSLFWYQQALGQGPEFLTYFQNEAQLDKSGLPSDRFFAERPEGSVSTLKIQRTQQEDSAVYLCASSLRLGLAGDNEQFFGPGTRLTVL.

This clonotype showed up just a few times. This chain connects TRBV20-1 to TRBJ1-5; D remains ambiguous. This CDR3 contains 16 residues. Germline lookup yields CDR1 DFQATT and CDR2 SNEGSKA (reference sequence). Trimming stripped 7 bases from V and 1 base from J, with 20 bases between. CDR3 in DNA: TGCAGTGTCCAAGGCGGACTTTTCGGGAGCAATCAGCCCCAGCATTTT. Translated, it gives CSVQGGLFGSNQPQHF.

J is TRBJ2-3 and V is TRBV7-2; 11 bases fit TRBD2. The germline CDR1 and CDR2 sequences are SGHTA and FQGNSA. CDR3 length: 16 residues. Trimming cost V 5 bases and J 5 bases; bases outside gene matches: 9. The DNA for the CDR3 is TGTGCCAGCAGCCACTTTAGCGGGAGGGCCGTAGATACGCAGTATTTT. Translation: CASSHFSGRAVDTQYF.

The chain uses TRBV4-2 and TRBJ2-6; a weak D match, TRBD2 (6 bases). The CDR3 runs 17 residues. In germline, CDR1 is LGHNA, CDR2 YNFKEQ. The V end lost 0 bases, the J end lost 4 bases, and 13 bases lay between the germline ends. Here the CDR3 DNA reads TGTGCCAGCAGCCAAGATCGGAGGGGAACCGGGGCCAACGTCCTGACTTTC. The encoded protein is CASSQDRRGTGANVLTF.

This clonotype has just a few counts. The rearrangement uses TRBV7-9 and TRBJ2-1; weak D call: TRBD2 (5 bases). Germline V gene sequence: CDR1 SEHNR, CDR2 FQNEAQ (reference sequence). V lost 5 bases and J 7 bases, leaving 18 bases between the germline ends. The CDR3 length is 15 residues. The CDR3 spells CASSRGGSVWNEQFF. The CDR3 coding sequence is TGTGCCAGCAGCCGCGGCGGGTCAGTGTGGAATGAGCAGTTCTTC.

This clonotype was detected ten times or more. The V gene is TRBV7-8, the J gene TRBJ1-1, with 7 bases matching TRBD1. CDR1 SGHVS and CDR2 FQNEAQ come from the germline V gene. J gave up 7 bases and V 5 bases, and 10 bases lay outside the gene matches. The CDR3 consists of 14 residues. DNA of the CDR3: TGTGCCAGCAGCCTGCAGGGGGGGTTGGATGAAGCTTTCTTT. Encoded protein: CASSLQGGLDEAFF.

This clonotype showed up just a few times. CDR3: CSARGLNRDHTEAFF. CDR3 DNA sequence: TGCAGTGCTAGAGGTCTGAACCGGGACCACACTGAAGCTTTCTTT. The chain employs TRBV20-1 and TRBJ1-1; perhaps TRBD1 as D (5 bases). Germline V CDR1 and CDR2: DFQATT, SNEGSKA (reference sequence). Trimming left V 1 base short and J 3 bases short, with 15 bases between. The CDR3 covers 15 residues.

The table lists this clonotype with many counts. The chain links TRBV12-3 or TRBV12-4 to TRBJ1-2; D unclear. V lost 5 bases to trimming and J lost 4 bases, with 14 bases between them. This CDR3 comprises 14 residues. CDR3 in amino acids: CASSPLVPTYGYTF. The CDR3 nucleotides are TGTGCCAGCAGTCCCCTAGTACCCACCTATGGCTACACCTTC.

The CDR3 bases are TGTGCCAGCTCTAGGACAGAAAGAGCTAACTATGGCTACACCTTC. Translating it yields CASSRTERANYGYTF. The V call is TRBV19, the J call TRBJ1-2; possibly TRBD1 for D (6 bases). This CDR3 contains 15 residues. Germline lookup yields CDR1 LNHDA and CDR2 SQIVND (reference sequence). V was shortened by 9 bases and J by 0 bases, with 17 bases between the two germline ends.

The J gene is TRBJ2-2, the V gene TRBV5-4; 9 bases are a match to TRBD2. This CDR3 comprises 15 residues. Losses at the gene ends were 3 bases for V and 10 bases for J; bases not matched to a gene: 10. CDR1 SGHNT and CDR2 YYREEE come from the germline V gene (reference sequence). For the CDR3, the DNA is TGTGCCAGCAGCTCCTGGGGACTAGCTGGAACGGAGCTGTTTTTT. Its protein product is CASSSWGLAGTELFF. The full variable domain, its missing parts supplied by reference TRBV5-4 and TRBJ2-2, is ETGVTQSPTHLIKTRGQQVTLRCSSQSGHNTVSWYQQALGQGPQFIFQYYREEENGRGNFPPRFSGLQFPNYSSELNVNALELDDSALYLCASSSWGLAGTELFFGEGSRLTVL.

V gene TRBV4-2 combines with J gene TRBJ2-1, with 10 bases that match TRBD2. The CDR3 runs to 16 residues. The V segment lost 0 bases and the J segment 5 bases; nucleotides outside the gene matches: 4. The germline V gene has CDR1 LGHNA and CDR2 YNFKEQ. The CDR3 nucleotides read TGTGCCAGCAGCCAAGACGGACTAGCGGACCACAATGAGCAGTTCTTC. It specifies CASSQDGLADHNEQFF.

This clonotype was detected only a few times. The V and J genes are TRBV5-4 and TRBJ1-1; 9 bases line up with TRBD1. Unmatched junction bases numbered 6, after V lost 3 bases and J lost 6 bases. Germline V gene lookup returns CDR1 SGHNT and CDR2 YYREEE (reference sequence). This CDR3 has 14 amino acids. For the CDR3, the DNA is TGTGCCAGCAGCTACAGGGGGCTGATGGCTGAAGCTTTCTTT. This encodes CASSYRGLMAEAFF.